The 11 T cell receptor beta chains below come from one sample, sequenced in a study of shared clonotypes between healthy human individuals. Assay used: immunoSEQ multiplex PCR; TCRdb lists only in-frame clones, some missing. The sample contains 950,000 to 1,200,000 clones, 60% to 85% of which appear only once. Sequenced sample: memory CD4+ T cells from PBMCs. Sample subset: CD45RA-negative fraction. The origin of the receptors is a man between 18 and 29 years old in good health. Some clones in this sample may be carry-over from other donors' samples.

The chain joins TRBV27 to TRBJ2-1; 7 bases line up with TRBD2. The CDR3 is 15 amino acids. With 5 bases clipped from V and 9 bases from J, the junction kept 13 bases outside the gene matches. Germline V gene lookup returns CDR1 MNHEY and CDR2 SMNVEV (reference sequence). CDR3 sequence (DNA): TGTGCCAGCAGTCCCACTCGCGGGAGTACTATTGAGCAGTTCTTC. This codes for CASSPTRGSTIEQFF.

This clone was seen a few times. The chain recombines TRBV5-1 with TRBJ1-4; D gene unclear. Looked up from germline, CDR1 is SGHRS and CDR2 is YFSETQ. V lost 0 bases and J lost 4, with 13 bases in between. CDR3 length: 16 amino acids. The CDR3, as DNA: TGCGCCAGCAGCTTGGTGAAAACGGGGAGTAATGAAAAACTGTTTTTT. Translation: CASSLVKTGSNEKLFF.

The rearrangement links TRBV28 to TRBJ2-2; D unresolved. The ends were cut back, 6 bases at V and 3 bases at J, with 14 bases in the middle. The germline CDR1 and CDR2 sequences are MDHEN and SYDVKM. This CDR3 has 15 amino acids. CDR3: CASSSSRRDTGELFF. CDR3 in DNA: TGTGCCAGCAGCTCTAGTCGCCGGGACACCGGGGAGCTGTTTTTT.

V and J are TRBV5-1 and TRBJ1-4, with a possible D match to TRBD1 (5 bases). Germline CDR1 is SGHRS and CDR2 is YFSETQ. V was pared by 3 bases and J by 7 bases, with 16 bases between. The CDR3 consists of 15 residues. In nucleotides, the CDR3 is TGCGCCAGCAGCTGGGGCGAGGCCTCGGGTGAAAAACTGTTTTTT. The encoded protein is CASSWGEASGEKLFF.

V gene TRBV28 combines with J gene TRBJ1-1; no definite D call. Germline CDR1 reads MDHEN; CDR2 reads SYDVKM. V lost 8 bases and J lost 3, with 13 bases in between. CDR3 length: 13 amino acids. DNA of the CDR3: TGTGCCAGCGGAAGGAAGATTGACACTGAAGCTTTCTTT. It encodes CASGRKIDTEAFF.

The chain uses TRBV4-2 and TRBJ1-1, with D possibly matching TRBD1 (6 bases). The CDR3 extends over 13 amino acids. The V end was cut by 0 bases, the J end by 11 bases, with 13 bases between. The V gene's germline CDR1 is LGHNA and CDR2 YNFKEQ. The CDR3 bases are TGTGCCAGCAGCCAAGATCAAGGGGGGCGGGCTTTCTTT. Encoded protein: CASSQDQGGRAFF.

The chain joins TRBV5-1 to TRBJ1-5; possibly TRBD1 for D (6 bases). In germline, CDR1 is SGHRS, CDR2 YFSETQ. This CDR3 spans 17 amino acids. V lost 0 bases, J lost 1 base, and 14 bases lay in between. CDR3 DNA sequence: TGCGCCAGCAGCTTGGCCGGGGGGGGCCGGAGCAATCAGCCCCAGCATTTT. Its protein product is CASSLAGGGRSNQPQHF.

V and J are TRBV18 and TRBJ2-1, with 10 positions matching TRBD2. V shed 3 bases and J 8 bases; nucleotides not matched to a gene: 10. Germline V lookup: CDR1 KGHSH, CDR2 LQKENI. This CDR3 contains 16 residues. The CDR3 DNA reads TGTGCCAGCTCACCCACCCTAGCGGGAGTATTCGATGAGCAGTTCTTC. Translated, it gives CASSPTLAGVFDEQFF.

The chain is built from TRBV28 and TRBJ2-1, with TRBD1 matching over 7 bases. Trimming took 7 bases from V and 4 from J; bases not matched to a gene: 10. Germline lookup yields CDR1 MDHEN and CDR2 SYDVKM. This CDR3 is 15 amino acids long. This CDR3 is CASIQGGRVYNEQFF. The CDR3 DNA is TGTGCCAGCATCCAAGGGGGCAGGGTATACAATGAGCAGTTCTTC. The whole variable domain, filled in from reference TRBV28 and TRBJ2-1, reads DVKVTQSSRYLVKRTGEKVFLECVQDMDHENMFWYRQDPGLGLRLIYFSYDVKMKEKGDIPEGYSVSREKKERFSLILESASTNQTSMYLCASIQGGRVYNEQFFGPGTRLTVL.

V usage is TRBV5-1 and J usage is TRBJ2-7, with 14 positions matching TRBD2. CDR1 and CDR2 from the germline V gene are SGHRS and YFSETQ. V was pared by 4 bases and J by 2 bases, with 5 bases of the junction left unmatched. The CDR3 is 16 amino acids. The chain's CDR3 is CASSLGTSGSAYEQYF. CDR3 nucleotide sequence: TGCGCCAGCAGCCTAGGGACTAGCGGGAGTGCCTACGAGCAGTACTTC.

The chain recombines TRBV11-3 with TRBJ1-4, with D possibly TRBD1 on 5 matching bases. Germline-derived CDR1 and CDR2 are SGHNT and YENEEA. This CDR3 has 16 residues. The V end was cut by 8 bases, the J end by 11 bases, with 27 bases between. CDR3 sequence (DNA): TGTGCCAGCGCACCTCGGGACTGGGGCCGCCGTCAGAAACTGTTTTTT. Translated: CASAPRDWGRRQKLFF.